These 14 T cell receptor beta chains share one sample of origin, sequenced in a study of OX40 agonist ivuxolimab in advanced cancers. Libraries were prepared by immunoSEQ multiplex PCR; TCRdb keeps only in-frame clonotypes and omits some of them. The data show 43,000 or so clones, 85% to 90% seen once. Source: CD4+ or CD8+ T cells sorted from blood, taken in a trial of the OX40 agonist ivuxolimab. The receptor source for this set is an adult with an advanced solid tumor such as melanoma, head and neck, liver or kidney cancer.

The rearrangement uses TRBV7-2 and TRBJ2-5, with D perhaps TRBD1 (5 bases). The CDR3 runs to 15 residues. The germline CDR1 and CDR2 sequences are SGHTA and FQGNSA. V lost 2 bases to trimming and J lost 5 bases, with 15 bases between them. The CDR3 DNA reads TGTGCCAGCAGCTTAACAGGACCACAGAGGGAGACCCAGTACTTC. Its protein product is CASSLTGPQRETQYF.

The chain uses TRBV13 and TRBJ1-6, with D perhaps matching TRBD1 (6 bases). V lost 6 bases and J lost 8, with 17 bases in between. Germline V gives CDR1 PRHDT, CDR2 FYEKMQ (reference sequence). The CDR3 spans 15 residues. The chain's CDR3 is CASRSEGVGDSPLHF. CDR3 coding DNA: TGTGCCAGCAGGTCTGAGGGGGTTGGTGATTCACCCCTCCACTTT.

The sample holds a few counts of this clone. V usage is TRBV10-2 and J usage is TRBJ1-1; weak D call: TRBD1 (6 bases). CDR1 and CDR2 (germline): WSHSY, SAAADI. Trimming pared 6 bases from V and 1 base from J, leaving 9 bases between. This CDR3 region has 13 residues. CDR3 amino acids: CASSLTGNTEAFF. DNA for the CDR3: TGCGCCAGCAGCTTGACAGGGAACACTGAAGCTTTCTTT.

The gene calls are TRBV9 and TRBJ2-5; the D gene is possibly TRBD1 (6 bases). Trimming cost V 0 bases and J 2 bases, with 8 bases left between them. The CDR3 runs to 14 residues. Germline CDR1 and CDR2: SGDLS and YYNGEE. CDR3 region: CASSVEGEQETQYF. In DNA, the CDR3 is TGTGCCAGCAGCGTAGAGGGGGAGCAAGAGACCCAGTACTTC.

The V gene is TRBV5-1, the J gene TRBJ2-5, with D possibly called TRBD1 or TRBD2 (5 bases each). The end of the DNA is better explained by TRBJ2-7, so the J call may be wrong. The germline gives CDR1 SGHRS, CDR2 YFSETQ. This CDR3 comprises 14 residues. The CDR3 DNA sequence: TGCGCCAGCAGCTTTCTGGGACGGGTCTACGAGCAGTACTTC. It is translated as CASSFLGRVYEQYF.

V and J are TRBV27 and TRBJ1-6; weak D call: TRBD1 (5 bases). Germline V gene sequence: CDR1 MNHEY, CDR2 SMNVEV (reference sequence). There are 15 residues in the CDR3. V lost 4 bases and J 8 bases, leaving 15 bases between the germline ends. CDR3 coding DNA: TGTGCCAGCAGTTACACCCAGGGAAGAGATTCACCCCTCCACTTT. Amino acid sequence: CASSYTQGRDSPLHF.

This chain joins TRBV29-1 and TRBJ2-7, with TRBD2 matching 7 bases. Germline lookup yields CDR1 SQVTM and CDR2 ANQGSEA. With 4 bases clipped from V and 0 bases from J, the junction kept 9 bases outside the gene matches. The CDR3 consists of 15 residues. CDR3 nucleotides: TGCAGCGTTGGGCCTAGCGGAGCGAGCTCCTACGAGCAGTACTTC. This encodes CSVGPSGASSYEQYF.

V gene TRBV5-1 combines with J gene TRBJ2-3, with 9 bases fitting TRBD2. V lost 5 bases to trimming and J lost 5 bases; unmatched junction nucleotides: 12. This CDR3 contains 16 residues. CDR1 is SGHRS, CDR2 YFSETQ, per germline. The CDR3 region is CASRLGREGREDTQYF. DNA for the CDR3: TGCGCCAGCAGACTGGGGCGGGAGGGCCGGGAAGATACGCAGTATTTT. The full variable domain, rest sourced from reference TRBV5-1 and TRBJ2-3, is KAGVTQTPRYLIKTRGQQVTLSCSPISGHRSVSWYQQTPGQGLQFLFEYFSETQRNKGNFPGRFSGRQFSNSRSEMNVSTLELGDSALYLCASRLGREGREDTQYFGPGTRLTVL.

J is TRBJ2-1 and V is TRBV9; tentatively, D is TRBD1 (6 bases). This CDR3 contains 16 residues. Germline assignment: CDR1 SGDLS and CDR2 YYNGEE. V was clipped by 3 bases and J by 2 bases, with 15 bases between them. CDR3 nucleotides: TGTGCCAGCAGCGCATTAACAGGGCAACCCTACAATGAGCAGTTCTTC. It yields the protein CASSALTGQPYNEQFF.

The chain carries TRBV19 and TRBJ2-1; TRBD1 agrees at 7 bases. CDR1 is LNHDA, CDR2 SQIVND, per germline (reference sequence). The CDR3 runs to 14 residues. Unmatched junction bases numbered 4, after V lost 6 bases and J lost 2 bases. CDR3 loop: CASRTGTAYNEQFF. In nucleotides, the CDR3 is TGTGCCAGTAGGACCGGGACAGCCTACAATGAGCAGTTCTTC.

This chain links TRBV6-1 with TRBJ1-6, with TRBD1 identical over 8 bases. Germline V gene lookup returns CDR1 MNHNS and CDR2 SASEGT. The CDR3 contains 15 residues. J gave up 10 bases and V 6 bases, and 11 bases lay outside the gene matches. CDR3 DNA: TGTGCCAGCAGAGGTATACGGACAGGGCGGTCACCCCTCCACTTT. Residues: CASRGIRTGRSPLHF.

The chain is built from TRBV6-5 and TRBJ2-7; 8 nucleotides match TRBD1. Germline V gene data show CDR1 as MNHEY and CDR2 as SVGAGI. After removal of 11 bases from V and 0 bases from J, the junction contained 12 bases not matched to a gene. CDR3 size: 15 residues. The CDR3 loop reads CAAQRRQGRSYEQYF. The CDR3, as DNA: TGTGCCGCTCAACGTAGACAGGGGCGCTCCTACGAGCAGTACTTC.

The J gene is TRBJ2-1, the V gene TRBV9; 9 bases are a match to TRBD2. The CDR3 extends over 15 amino acids. V trimming: 0 bases; J trimming: 6 bases; junction bases outside the gene matches: 4. Germline CDR1 reads SGDLS; CDR2 reads YYNGEE. The CDR3 sequence: CASSVGLAARNEQFF. DNA of the CDR3: TGTGCCAGCAGCGTAGGACTAGCGGCTCGCAATGAGCAGTTCTTC.

The chain links TRBV19 to TRBJ2-7; 11 bases line up with TRBD2. J lost 2 bases, V lost 5 bases, and 5 bases had no gene match. The CDR3 is 15 amino acids. Germline CDR1 and CDR2: LNHDA and SQIVND (reference sequence). The CDR3 nucleotides are TGTGCCAGTAGTCCCCGACTAGCGGGACCCTACGAGCAGTACTTC. It yields the protein CASSPRLAGPYEQYF.